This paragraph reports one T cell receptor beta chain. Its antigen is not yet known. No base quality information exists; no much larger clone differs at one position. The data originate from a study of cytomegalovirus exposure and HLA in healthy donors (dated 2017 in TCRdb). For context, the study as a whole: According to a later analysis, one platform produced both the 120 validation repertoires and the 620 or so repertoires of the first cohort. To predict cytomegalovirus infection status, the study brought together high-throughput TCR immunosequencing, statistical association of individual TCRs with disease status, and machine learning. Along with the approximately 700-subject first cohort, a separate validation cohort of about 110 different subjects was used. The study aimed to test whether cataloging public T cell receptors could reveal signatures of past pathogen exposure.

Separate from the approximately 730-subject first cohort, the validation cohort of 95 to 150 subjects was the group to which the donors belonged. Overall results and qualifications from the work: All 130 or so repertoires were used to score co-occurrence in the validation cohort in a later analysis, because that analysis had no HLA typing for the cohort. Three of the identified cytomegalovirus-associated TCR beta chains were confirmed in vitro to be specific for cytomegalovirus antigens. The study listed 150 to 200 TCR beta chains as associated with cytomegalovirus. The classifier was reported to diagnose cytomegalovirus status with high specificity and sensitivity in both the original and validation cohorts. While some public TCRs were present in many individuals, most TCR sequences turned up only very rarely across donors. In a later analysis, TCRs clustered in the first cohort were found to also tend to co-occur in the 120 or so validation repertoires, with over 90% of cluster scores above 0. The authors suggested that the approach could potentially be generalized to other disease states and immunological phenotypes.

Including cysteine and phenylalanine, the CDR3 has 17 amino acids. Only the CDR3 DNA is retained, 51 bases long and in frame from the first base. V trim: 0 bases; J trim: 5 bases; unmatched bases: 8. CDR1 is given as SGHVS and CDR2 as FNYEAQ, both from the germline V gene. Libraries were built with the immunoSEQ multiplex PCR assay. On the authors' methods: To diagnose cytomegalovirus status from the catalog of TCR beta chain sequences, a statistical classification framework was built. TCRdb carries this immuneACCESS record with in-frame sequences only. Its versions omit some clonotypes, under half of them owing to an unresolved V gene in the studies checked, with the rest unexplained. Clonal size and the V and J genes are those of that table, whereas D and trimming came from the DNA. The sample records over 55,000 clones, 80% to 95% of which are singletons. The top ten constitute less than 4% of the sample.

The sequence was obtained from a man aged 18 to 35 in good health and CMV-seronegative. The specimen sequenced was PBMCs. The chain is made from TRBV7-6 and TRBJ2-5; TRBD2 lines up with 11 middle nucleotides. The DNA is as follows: TGTGCCAGCAGCTTAGCGCTTCTAGCGGGAGGAGGTGAGACCCAGTACTTC. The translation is CASSLALLAGGGETQYF.